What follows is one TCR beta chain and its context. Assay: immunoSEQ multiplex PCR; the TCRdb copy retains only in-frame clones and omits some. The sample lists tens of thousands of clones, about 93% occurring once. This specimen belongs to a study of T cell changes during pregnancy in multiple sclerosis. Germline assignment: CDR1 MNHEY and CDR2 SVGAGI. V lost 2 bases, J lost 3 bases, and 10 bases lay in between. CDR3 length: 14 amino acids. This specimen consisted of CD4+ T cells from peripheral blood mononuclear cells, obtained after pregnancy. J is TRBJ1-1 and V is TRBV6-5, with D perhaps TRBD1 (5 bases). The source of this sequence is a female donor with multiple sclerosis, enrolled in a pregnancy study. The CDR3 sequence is CASSYGLGDTEAFF. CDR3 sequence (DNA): TGTGCCAGCAGTTACGGTTTAGGGGACACTGAAGCTTTCTTT.